Presented here are 6 T cell receptor beta chains from one specimen sequenced in a study of cytomegalovirus exposure and HLA in healthy donors. PCR used 60 Vbeta primers and 13 Jbeta primers. Assay used: immunoSEQ multiplex PCR; TCRdb lists only in-frame clones, some missing. The sample yields approximately 190,000 clones, roughly four fifths seen once. Sequencing was performed on PBMCs. The receptors were gathered from a woman between 25 and 40 years old in good health and CMV-seropositive.

V is TRBV2 and J is TRBJ2-2, with a possible D match to TRBD1 (6 bases). This CDR3 region has 15 residues. Trimming left V 6 bases short and J 3 bases short, with 14 bases between. CDR1 and CDR2 from the germline V gene are SNHLY and FYNNEI. This CDR3 reads CASRGTGSDTGELFF. The CDR3 region has the DNA TGTGCCAGCAGGGGTACAGGGTCGGACACCGGGGAGCTGTTTTTT. Full variable domain (missing parts from reference TRBV2 and TRBJ2-2): EPEVTQTPSHQVTQMGQEVILRCVPISNHLYFYWYRQILGQKVEFLVSFYNNEISEKSEIFDDQFSVERPDGSNFTLKIRSTKLEDSAMYFCASRGTGSDTGELFFGEGSRLTVL.

The chain couples TRBV5-1 to TRBJ1-1; 9 bases agree with TRBD1. The CDR3 has 13 amino acids. CDR1 SGHRS and CDR2 YFSETQ come from the germline V gene. The junction had 10 bases not matched to a gene; V was cut back by 5 bases and J by 11 bases. CDR3 nucleotide sequence: TGCGCCAGCAGTGACAGGGGGTCCCTCTCGGCTTTCTTT. It codes for CASSDRGSLSAFF. Complete variable domain (other parts from reference TRBV5-1 and TRBJ1-1): KAGVTQTPRYLIKTRGQQVTLSCSPISGHRSVSWYQQTPGQGLQFLFEYFSETQRNKGNFPGRFSGRQFSNSRSEMNVSTLELGDSALYLCASSDRGSLSAFFGQGTRLTVV.

The rearrangement links TRBV6-5 to TRBJ2-5, with TRBD2 identical over 8 bases. Losses at the gene ends were 2 bases for V and 1 base for J; bases not matched to a gene: 3. There are 15 residues in the CDR3. CDR1 is MNHEY, CDR2 SVGAGI, per germline. The CDR3 here is CASSYALAGQETQYF. In DNA, the CDR3 is TGTGCCAGCAGTTACGCCCTAGCGGGCCAAGAGACCCAGTACTTC.

This chain connects TRBV10-3 to TRBJ2-7; TRBD1 is a possible D gene (6 bases). From germline, CDR1 is ENHRY and CDR2 SYGVKD. V lost 3 bases and J lost 5, with 14 bases in between. The CDR3 spans 14 residues. The CDR3 spells CAISDTGFEDEQYF. The CDR3 DNA is TGTGCCATCAGTGACACAGGGTTTGAGGACGAGCAGTACTTC.

V gene TRBV10-3 combines with J gene TRBJ1-5; TRBD1 aligns across 7 bases. The trim removed 6 bases at V and 2 bases at J, leaving 4 bases unmatched. This CDR3 has 14 residues. Germline assignment: CDR1 ENHRY and CDR2 SYGVKD. This chain's CDR3 is CAIRGTAGNQPQHF. The CDR3 DNA sequence: TGTGCCATCAGGGGGACAGCAGGCAATCAGCCCCAGCATTTT.

The chain employs TRBV7-2 and TRBJ1-6; TRBD1 is a possible D gene (6 bases). CDR3 size: 15 residues. The germline gives CDR1 SGHTA, CDR2 FQGNSA. Trimming left V 2 bases short and J 7 bases short, with 12 bases between. Here the CDR3 DNA reads TGTGCCAGCAGCTTAAACAGGGCCGGGAATTCACCCCTCCACTTT. It translates to CASSLNRAGNSPLHF.